This T cell receptor beta chain was recorded in a study of T cell changes during pregnancy in multiple sclerosis. TCRdb keeps only in-frame clones here, not all; method: immunoSEQ multiplex PCR. The table records tens of thousands of clones, 80% to 95% of them present only once. Trimming took 4 bases from V and 4 from J; bases not matched to a gene: 9. Per germline, CDR1 SGHTA and CDR2 FQGNSA. The CDR3 is made up of 16 amino acids. The clonotype originates from a female donor with multiple sclerosis, enrolled in a pregnancy study. The rearrangement uses TRBV7-2 and TRBJ2-3, with 9 bases that match TRBD2. Sequenced material: peripheral blood, taken in the second trimester of pregnancy. The CDR3 region has the DNA TGTGCCAGCAGCTCCAAGTGGCGGGGGGGCTCAGATACGCAGTATTTT. It specifies CASSSKWRGGSDTQYF.